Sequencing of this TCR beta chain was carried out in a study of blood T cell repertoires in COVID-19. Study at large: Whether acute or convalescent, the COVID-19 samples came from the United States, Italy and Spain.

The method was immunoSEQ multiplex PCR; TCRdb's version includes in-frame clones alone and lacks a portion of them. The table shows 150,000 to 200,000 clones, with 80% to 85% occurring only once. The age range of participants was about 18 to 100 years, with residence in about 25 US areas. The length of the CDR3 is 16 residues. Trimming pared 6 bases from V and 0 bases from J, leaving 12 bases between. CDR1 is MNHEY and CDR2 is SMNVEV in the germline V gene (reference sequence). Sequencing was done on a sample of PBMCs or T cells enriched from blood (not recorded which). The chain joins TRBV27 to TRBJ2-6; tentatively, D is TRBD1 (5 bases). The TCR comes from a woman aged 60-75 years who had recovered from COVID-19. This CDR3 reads CASRPDKVSGANVLTF. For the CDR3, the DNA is TGTGCCAGCAGACCGGACAAAGTCTCTGGGGCCAACGTCCTGACTTTC. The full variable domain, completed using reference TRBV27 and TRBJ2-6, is EAQVTQNPRYLITVTGKKLTVTCSQNMNHEYMSWYRQDPGLGLRQIYYSMNVEVTDKGDVPEGYKVSRKEKRNFPLILESPSPNQTSLYFCASRPDKVSGANVLTFGAGSRLTVL.